The entry below describes one T cell receptor beta chain. Samples of blood were obtained at baseline, on cycle 4 day 1, and on cycle 7 day 1. This specimen belongs to a study of OX40 agonist ivuxolimab in advanced cancers. Assay: immunoSEQ multiplex PCR; the TCRdb copy retains only in-frame clones and omits some. This sample has 52,000 or so clones, with 70% to 90% found just once. The CDR3 runs 17 residues. Germline CDR1 reads LNHDA; CDR2 reads SQIVND (reference sequence). J gave up 7 bases and V 3 bases, and 16 bases lay outside the gene matches. J is TRBJ2-7 and V is TRBV19, with TRBD1 identical over 9 bases. The source was CD4+ or CD8+ T cells sorted from blood, collected in a trial of the OX40 agonist ivuxolimab. This clonotype originated in an adult with an advanced solid tumor such as melanoma, head and neck, liver or kidney cancer. CDR3 region: CASSIWPLTGGEEEQYF. The CDR3 coding sequence is TGTGCCAGTAGTATCTGGCCCCTGACAGGGGGGGAGGAAGAGCAGTACTTC.